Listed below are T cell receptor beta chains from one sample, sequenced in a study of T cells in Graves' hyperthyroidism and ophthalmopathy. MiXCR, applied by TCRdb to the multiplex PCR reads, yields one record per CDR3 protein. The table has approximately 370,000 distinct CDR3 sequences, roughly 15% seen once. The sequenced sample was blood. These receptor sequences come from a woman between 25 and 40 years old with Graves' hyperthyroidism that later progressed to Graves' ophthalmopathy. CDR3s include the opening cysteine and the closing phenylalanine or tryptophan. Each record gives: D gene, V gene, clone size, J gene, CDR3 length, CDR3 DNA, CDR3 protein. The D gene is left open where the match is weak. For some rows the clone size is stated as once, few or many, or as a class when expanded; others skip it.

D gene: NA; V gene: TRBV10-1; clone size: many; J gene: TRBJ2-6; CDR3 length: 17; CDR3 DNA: TGCGCCAGCAGTGGATATGACACCAGCTCTGGGGCCAACGTCCTGACTTTC; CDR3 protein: CASSGYDTSSGANVLTF
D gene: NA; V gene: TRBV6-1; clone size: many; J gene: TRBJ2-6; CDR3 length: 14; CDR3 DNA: TGTGCCAGCAGCCCTTACTCTGGGGCCAACGTCCTGACTTTC; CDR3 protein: CASSPYSGANVLTF
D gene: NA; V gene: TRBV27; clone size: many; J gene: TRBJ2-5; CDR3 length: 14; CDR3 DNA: TGTGCCAGCATGCCGCAGGGGTACCAAGAGACCCAGTACTTC; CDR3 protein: CASMPQGYQETQYF
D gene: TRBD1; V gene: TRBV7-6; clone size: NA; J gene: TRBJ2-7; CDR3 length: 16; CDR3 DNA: TGTGCCAGCAGCGCAACAGGGGGCAAGTCTTTATGGGAGCAGTACTTC; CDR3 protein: CASSATGGKSLWEQYF
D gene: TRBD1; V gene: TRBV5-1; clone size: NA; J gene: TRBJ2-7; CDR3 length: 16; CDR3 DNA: TGCGCCAGCAGCAAGGCAGATGGGACAGGGCACTACGAGCAGTACTTC; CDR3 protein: CASSKADGTGHYEQYF
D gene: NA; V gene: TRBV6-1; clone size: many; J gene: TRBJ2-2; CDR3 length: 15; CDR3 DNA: TGTGCCAGCAGTGAATGGGTGGTAGATACCGGGGAGCTGTTTTTT; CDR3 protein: CASSEWVVDTGELFF
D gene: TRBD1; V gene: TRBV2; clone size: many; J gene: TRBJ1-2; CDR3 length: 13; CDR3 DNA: TGTGCCAGTCCGGACAGGGCCAACTATGGCTACACCTTC; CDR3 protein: CASPDRANYGYTF
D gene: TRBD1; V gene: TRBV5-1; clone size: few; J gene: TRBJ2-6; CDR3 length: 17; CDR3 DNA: TGCGCCAGCAGCCTCGGGACAGTGAACTCTGGGGCCAACGTCCTGACTTTC; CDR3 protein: CASSLGTVNSGANVLTF
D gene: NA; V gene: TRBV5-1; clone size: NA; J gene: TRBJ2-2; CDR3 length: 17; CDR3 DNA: TGCGCCAGCAGCCCCGAGGCTGGCAGCGCGAACACCGGGGAGCTGTTTTTT; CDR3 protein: CASSPEAGSANTGELFF
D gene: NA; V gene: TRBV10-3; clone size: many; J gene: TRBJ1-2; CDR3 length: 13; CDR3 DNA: TGTGCCATCAGTGACTCGAAGTCGGATGGCTACACCTTC; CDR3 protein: CAISDSKSDGYTF
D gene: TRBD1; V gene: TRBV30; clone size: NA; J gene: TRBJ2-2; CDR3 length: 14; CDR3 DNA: TGTGCCTGGAGGGGACAGGGGAACACCGGGGAGCTGTTTTTT; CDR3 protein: CAWRGQGNTGELFF
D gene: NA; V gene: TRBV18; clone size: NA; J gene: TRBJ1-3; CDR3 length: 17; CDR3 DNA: TGTGCCAGCTCACCACCCGGACAGAGGACCTCTGGAAACACCATATATTTT; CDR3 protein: CASSPPGQRTSGNTIYF
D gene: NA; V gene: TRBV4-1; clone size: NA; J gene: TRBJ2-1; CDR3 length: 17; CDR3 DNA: TGCGCCAGCAGCCAAGCGGCGGACGGAAGCTCCTACAATGAGCAGTTCTTC; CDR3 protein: CASSQAADGSSYNEQFF
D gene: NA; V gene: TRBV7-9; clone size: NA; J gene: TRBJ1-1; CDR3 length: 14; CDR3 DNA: TGTGCCAGCAGCCCAAGTGGGGGGTACACTGAAGCTTTCTTT; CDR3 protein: CASSPSGGYTEAFF
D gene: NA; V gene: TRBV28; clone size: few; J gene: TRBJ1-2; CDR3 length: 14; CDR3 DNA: TGTGCCAGCAGTTTAAGCGCCGGGGCCTCGGGCTACACCTTC; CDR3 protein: CASSLSAGASGYTF